One and the same sample provided the 7 T cell receptor beta chains below, sequenced in a study of blood T cell repertoires in COVID-19. Data came from immunoSEQ multiplex PCR; TCRdb stores just in-frame clones and leaves some out. The table records 350,000 to 400,000 clones, roughly 90% of them present only once. Material for sequencing was PBMCs or T cells enriched from blood (not recorded which). These TCRs come from a woman between 25 and 40 years old with acute COVID-19.

This sequence joins TRBV18 and TRBJ2-5, with 9 bases identical to TRBD2. V shed 1 base, J shed 4 bases, and the junction held 4 bases outside the gene matches. The V gene's germline CDR1 is KGHSH and CDR2 LQKENI. This CDR3 is built from 15 residues. The CDR3 spells CASSPRAGLAETQYF. Written as DNA, the CDR3 is TGTGCCAGCTCACCACGGGCGGGACTAGCAGAGACCCAGTACTTC.

This rearrangement joins TRBV24-1 to TRBJ2-1; a weak D match, TRBD2 (6 bases). The CDR3 has 14 amino acids. Germline CDR1 and CDR2: KGHDR and SFDVKD. V was cut by 3 bases and J by 7 bases, with 12 bases left in between. As DNA, the CDR3 is TGTGCCACCAGTGATCCCGGACTACAAAATGAGCAGTTCTTC. Translated: CATSDPGLQNEQFF.

The J gene is TRBJ2-2, the V gene TRBV24-1; D might be TRBD2 (6 bases). The CDR3 covers 16 residues. Germline assignment: CDR1 KGHDR and CDR2 SFDVKD. V was clipped by 3 bases and J by 1 base, with 11 bases between them. CDR3 nucleotides: TGTGCCACCAGTGATCCGACTAGGGGGAACACCGGGGAGCTGTTTTTT. It codes for CATSDPTRGNTGELFF.

This clone was recorded a few times. This rearrangement joins TRBV2 to TRBJ1-4; D is possibly TRBD1 (5 bases). The CDR3 has 14 amino acids. Trimming cost V 2 bases and J 8 bases, with 12 bases left between them. Germline V CDR1 and CDR2: SNHLY, FYNNEI. CDR3 residues: CASSEMGGAEKLFF. CDR3 bases: TGTGCCAGCAGTGAAATGGGAGGGGCCGAAAAACTGTTTTTT.

Of note for this clone: Other nucleotide sequences from this sample produce the same CDR3. V usage is TRBV3-1 (or the pseudogene TRBV3-2) and J usage is TRBJ1-6; 7 nucleotides match TRBD1. This CDR3 spans 14 amino acids. The V and J ends lost 3 bases and 7 bases, in that order; junction bases with no gene match: 3. Germline-derived CDR1 and CDR2 are LGHDT and YNNKEL (reference sequence). The CDR3 sequence is CASSQGQRNSPLHF. The CDR3 region has the DNA TGTGCCAGCAGCCAGGGACAGAGGAATTCACCCCTCCACTTT.

V is TRBV21-1 and J is TRBJ2-7; the table's D call, TRBD1, was not checked against the DNA. TRBV21-1 is given as a pseudogene. This CDR3 is 13 amino acids long. In DNA form, the CDR3 reads TGTGCCAGCGTCGCGCCACAGTCCTACGAGCAGTACTTC. It codes for CASVAPQSYEQYF.

V usage is TRBV7-3 and J usage is TRBJ2-5; TRBD2 matches 11 bases. This CDR3 comprises 15 residues. The V gene end was trimmed by 5 bases and the J gene end by 1 base; junction bases not matched to a gene: 3. Germline CDR1 SGHTA, CDR2 FQGTGA. The chain's CDR3 is CASSPSGGIQETQYF. In DNA form, the CDR3 reads TGTGCCAGCAGCCCTAGCGGGGGGATCCAAGAGACCCAGTACTTC.